These T cell receptor beta chains were read from a single sample in a study of regulatory T cells in long-lasting Graves disease. TCRdb re-called the multiplex PCR reads with MiXCR, one entry per CDR3 protein. The sample has about 460,000 distinct CDR3 sequences, approximately 22% seen once. Sequencing was performed on peripheral blood mononuclear cells (PBMCs), taken when the disease was refractory, from a patient treated with antithyroid drugs. All receptors derive from a female donor with Graves disease. Both conserved end residues are part of each CDR3. D genes are given only for firm matches. Size is omitted from some rows. Given values are once, few, many or a class for expanded clones.

D | J | length | size | V | DNA | CDR3
. | TRBJ2-2 | 12 | few | TRBV30 | TGTGCCTGGAGTACGAAATCCGGGGAGCTGTTTTTT | CAWSTKSGELFF
TRBD1 | TRBJ2-2 | 15 | . | TRBV9 | TGTGCCAGCAGCGTTAGGACAGGGGTCACCGGGGAGCTGTTTTTT | CASSVRTGVTGELFF
. | TRBJ2-7 | 14 | few | TRBV5-1 | TGCGCCAGCAGCGCTAATTGGGCCATAGACGAGCAGTACTTC | CASSANWAIDEQYF
TRBD2 | TRBJ2-7 | 17 | few | TRBV27 | TGTGCCAGCAGTTTTCGGGCTAGCGGGAGCTTAGGTGGCGAGCAGTACTTC | CASSFRASGSLGGEQYF
. | TRBJ1-2 | 15 | many | TRBV7-2 | TGTGCCAGCAGTCCTGACCCGACTGACTGGGGTGGCTACACCTTC | CASSPDPTDWGGYTF
. | TRBJ1-1 | 13 | many | TRBV27 | TGTGCCAGCAGTTTATCGATCGCGGATGAAGCTTTCTTT | CASSLSIADEAFF
. | TRBJ1-5 | 14 | . | TRBV7-9 | TGTGCCAGCAGCTTAAGTTGGGGTACAGGGCCCCAGCATTTT | CASSLSWGTGPQHF
TRBD1 | TRBJ1-1 | 13 | many | TRBV29-1 | TGCAGCGTTCAGCCCGGGACAGGAGTAGAAGCTTTCTTT | CSVQPGTGVEAFF
. | TRBJ2-4 | 15 | few | TRBV6-2/TRBV6-3 | TGTGCCAGCAGTTACCGTGAGGGTCCCAAAAACATTCAGTACTTC | CASSYREGPKNIQYF
. | TRBJ1-1 | 14 | many | TRBV19 | TGTGCCAGTAGTAGACGCAGGGAGAACACTGAAGCTTTCTTT | CASSRRRENTEAFF
TRBD2 | TRBJ2-1 | 14 | . | TRBV11-2 | TGTGCCAGCAGCCGACTAGCGGGAGACAGTGAGCAGTTCTTC | CASSRLAGDSEQFF
. | TRBJ2-7 | 12 | few | TRBV20-1 | TGCAGTGTGGACCCCAGCTCCTACGAGCAGTACTTC | CSVDPSSYEQYF
. | TRBJ2-7 | 15 | . | TRBV20-1 | TGCAGTGCTCCTCCCTTGGGGTCTAGCTCCTACGAGCAGTACTTC | CSAPPLGSSSYEQYF
. | TRBJ2-5 | 16 | many | TRBV20-1 | TGCAGTGCTAGGGATCCGGTTTCCGGGAGCGGAGAGACCCAGTACTTC | CSARDPVSGSGETQYF
TRBD2 | TRBJ2-1 | 16 | . | TRBV19 | TGTGCCAGTAGTGTGGGCGGGAGGGCATTCTACAATGAGCAGTTCTTC | CASSVGGRAFYNEQFF
TRBD2 | TRBJ2-2 | 14 | . | TRBV5-1 | TGCGCCAGCAGTATAGCGGGTCACACCGGGGAGCTGTTTTTT | CASSIAGHTGELFF
. | TRBJ1-4 | 14 | many | TRBV10-3 | TGTGCCATCAGTGGCGAAGGGAGCAGTGAAAAACTGTTTTTT | CAISGEGSSEKLFF
. | TRBJ1-6 | 13 | many | TRBV27 | TGTGCCAGCAGTTTGAGAGGGGATTCACCCCTCCACTTT | CASSLRGDSPLHF
. | TRBJ1-3 | 14 | . | TRBV6-2/TRBV6-3 | TGTGCCAGCGGCGATACGGGCTCTGGAAACACCATATATTTT | CASGDTGSGNTIYF
. | TRBJ2-4 | 14 | . | TRBV20-1 | TGCAGTGCTACGGGTGGCCCGGACAAAAACATTCAGTACTTC | CSATGGPDKNIQYF
. | TRBJ1-1 | 14 | . | TRBV28 | TGTGCCAGCAGTTTTGGTGGGTCGCAGGACAGAGCTTTCTTT | CASSFGGSQDRAFF
. | TRBJ2-5 | 13 | . | TRBV6-1 | TGTGCCAGCAGACGGAGGGTGCTGGAGACCCAGTACTTC | CASRRRVLETQYF
. | TRBJ1-2 | 15 | . | TRBV9 | TGTGCCAGCAGCCCTACCATGTGGGGGGACTATGGCTACACCTTC | CASSPTMWGDYGYTF
. | TRBJ2-7 | 13 | many | TRBV19 | TGTGCCAGCAGCCCCTCACTCTCCTACGAGCAGTACTTC | CASSPSLSYEQYF
. | TRBJ1-6 | 14 | . | TRBV28 | TGTGCCAGCTGGGGCGCGCCCTTAAATTCACCCCTCCACTTT | CASWGAPLNSPLHF
. | TRBJ1-2 | 14 | many | TRBV28 | TGTGCCAGCAGTTTTCCGAACAACAACTATGGCTACACCTTC | CASSFPNNNYGYTF
. | TRBJ1-4 | 18 | many | TRBV27 | TGTGCCAGCAGTTTATTGATCTTTCGGGCAGACACTAATGAAAAACTGTTTTTT | CASSLLIFRADTNEKLFF
TRBD2 | TRBJ2-7 | 16 | many | TRBV15 | TGTGCCACCAGCAGAGATTCTAGCGGGAAATCATACGAGCAGTACTTC | CATSRDSSGKSYEQYF
TRBD2 | TRBJ2-1 | 15 | once | TRBV7-3 | TGTGCCAGCAGCGGGACTAGCGGGGCCCCCAATGAGCAGTTCTTC | CASSGTSGAPNEQFF
. | TRBJ1-2 | 14 | . | TRBV6-1 | TGTGCCAGCAACCGATTGACAGTCGACTATGGCTACACCTTC | CASNRLTVDYGYTF